Listed below are T cell receptor beta chains from one sample, sequenced in a study of blood T cell repertoires in COVID-19. The repertoire was sequenced with immunoSEQ multiplex PCR; TCRdb's copy has only in-frame clones and lacks some. Among hundreds of thousands of clones listed, over 80% were seen once. Sequenced input: peripheral blood. The receptors stem from a woman aged 25 to 39 with COVID-19, enrolled during active disease. Both conserved end residues are part of each CDR3. The D gene is left open where the match is weak. Size is omitted from some rows. Given values are once, few, many or a class for expanded clones.

abundance	d_gene	v_gene	j_gene	CDR3aa	CDR3nt
.	TRBD1	TRBV18	TRBJ2-7	CASSPFPGGSYEQYF	TGTGCCAGCTCACCTTTCCCAGGGGGATCCTACGAGCAGTACTTC
.	.	TRBV19	TRBJ1-1	CASSIARQNTEAFF	TGTGCCAGTAGTATAGCGCGACAGAACACTGAAGCTTTCTTT
.	.	TRBV28	TRBJ1-5	CASSPADNSNQPQHF	TGTGCCAGCAGTCCAGCAGACAATAGCAATCAGCCCCAGCATTTT
few	TRBD2	TRBV7-3	TRBJ2-3	CASSSGLAAGTDTQYF	TGTGCCAGCAGCTCAGGACTAGCGGCGGGCACAGATACGCAGTATTTT
.	TRBD2	TRBV6-2/TRBV6-3	TRBJ2-1	CASRPSGGGNEQFF	TGTGCCAGCAGGCCTAGCGGGGGGGGGAATGAGCAGTTCTTC
.	.	TRBV4-2	TRBJ1-3	CASSLNQGSGNTIYF	TGTGCCAGCAGCCTAAACCAGGGTTCTGGAAACACCATATATTTT
.	.	TRBV2	TRBJ2-3	CASSGRGADTQYF	TGTGCCAGCAGTGGCAGGGGGGCAGATACGCAGTATTTT
.	TRBD2	TRBV7-2	TRBJ2-7	CASVFSGRGEQYF	TGTGCCAGCGTCTTTAGCGGGAGGGGCGAGCAGTACTTC
.	.	TRBV20-1	TRBJ1-5	CSASLAEAGVESNQPQHF	TGCAGTGCTAGTTTGGCTGAGGCAGGGGTGGAGAGCAATCAGCCCCAGCATTTT
once	.	TRBV9	TRBJ2-7	CASSPEGGRAYEQYF	TGTGCCAGCAGCCCCGAGGGGGGGCGGGCATACGAGCAGTACTTC
.	TRBD1	TRBV13	TRBJ2-1	CASSFPTGYNEQFF	TGTGCCAGCAGCTTCCCGACAGGGTACAATGAGCAGTTCTTC
.	.	TRBV2	TRBJ2-3	CASNSSPDTQYF	TGTGCCAGCAATAGCTCCCCAGATACGCAGTATTTT
.	TRBD2	TRBV9	TRBJ2-1	CASSVGTGGLAGHYNEQFF	TGTGCCAGCAGCGTAGGGACAGGCGGACTAGCGGGACACTACAATGAGCAGTTCTTC
.	TRBD2	TRBV19	TRBJ2-3	CASSNSEAGADTDTQYF	TGTGCCAGTAGCAACTCTGAAGCGGGAGCGGACACAGATACGCAGTATTTT
.	TRBD2	TRBV5-4	TRBJ2-7	CASSFGTSPRGAYEQYF	TGTGCCAGCAGCTTTGGGACTAGCCCCCGAGGGGCCTACGAGCAGTACTTC
.	.	TRBV6-4	TRBJ1-2	CASRPQSGPWDYGYTF	TGTGCCAGCAGACCCCAGTCAGGCCCGTGGGACTATGGCTACACCTTC
.	.	TRBV3-1/TRBV3-2	TRBJ2-1	CASSQEVAGYNEQFF	TGTGCCAGCAGCCAAGAGGTAGCCGGTTACAATGAGCAGTTCTTC
.	.	TRBV6-4	TRBJ1-2	CASRPEAGMGYGYTF	TGTGCCAGCAGGCCCGAGGCGGGGATGGGCTATGGCTACACCTTC
.	.	TRBV5-5	TRBJ1-4	CASSLTGGAEGEKLFF	TGTGCCAGCAGCTTGACTGGGGGGGCGGAGGGAGAAAAACTGTTTTTT
.	.	TRBV7-9	TRBJ1-2	CASSLGRLDYGYTF	TGTGCCAGCAGCTTGGGCAGGCTTGACTATGGCTACACCTTC
once	TRBD1	TRBV5-1	TRBJ2-7	CASSLMTGENEQYF	TGCGCCAGCAGCTTGATGACAGGGGAGAACGAGCAGTACTTC
.	TRBD1	TRBV5-1	TRBJ1-1	CASSNGQAEAFF	TGCGCCAGCAGCAACGGACAGGCTGAAGCTTTCTTT
.	TRBD2	TRBV4-3	TRBJ2-2	CASSQDHGGRGGELFF	TGCGCCAGCAGCCAAGATCATGGCGGGAGGGGCGGGGAGCTGTTTTTT
.	TRBD1	TRBV7-9	TRBJ2-5	CASSFWTGTHTTQYF	TGTGCCAGCAGCTTTTGGACAGGGACCCATACGACCCAGTACTTC
.	TRBD1	TRBV4-1	TRBJ1-1	CASSQVWDRAMNTEAFF	TGCGCCAGCAGCCAAGTTTGGGACAGGGCTATGAACACTGAAGCTTTCTTT
.	.	TRBV18	TRBJ1-3	CASSPRSPGNTIYF	TGTGCCAGCTCACCCCGGTCCCCTGGAAACACCATATATTTT
.	.	TRBV10-3	TRBJ1-4	CAISESTGLNEKLFF	TGTGCCATCAGTGAGTCAACAGGGCTTAATGAAAAACTGTTTTTT
.	TRBD1	TRBV15	TRBJ2-3	CATSEGQITDTQYF	TGTGCCACCAGCGAGGGACAGATCACAGATACGCAGTATTTT
.	TRBD1	TRBV7-2	TRBJ1-2	CASSQRTGSTYGYTF	TGTGCCAGCAGCCAAAGGACAGGTTCGACATATGGCTACACCTTC
.	TRBD1	TRBV19	TRBJ1-1	CASSIVPGQWGTEAFF	TGTGCCAGTAGTATAGTCCCGGGACAGTGGGGAACTGAAGCTTTCTTT
.	.	TRBV19	TRBJ2-7	CASSTATGNYEQYF	TGTGCCAGTAGTACAGCGACAGGAAACTACGAGCAGTACTTC
.	TRBD1	TRBV7-3	TRBJ2-3	CASSLPGGTDTQYF	TGTGCCAGCAGCTTACCAGGGGGTACAGATACGCAGTATTTT
.	.	TRBV30	TRBJ1-1	CAWSPDWNTEAFF	TGTGCCTGGAGTCCCGACTGGAACACTGAAGCTTTCTTT
.	.	TRBV28	TRBJ1-1	CASSFAEGASTEAFF	TGTGCCAGCAGTTTTGCCGAAGGGGCTAGCACTGAAGCTTTCTTT
.	.	TRBV5-4	TRBJ2-3	CASSTPGGTDTQYF	TGTGCCAGCAGCACCCCGGGAGGCACAGATACGCAGTATTTT
.	.	TRBV12-3/TRBV12-4	TRBJ1-1	CASSPYGETEAFF	TGTGCCAGCAGTCCTTATGGAGAAACTGAAGCTTTCTTT
.	TRBD2	TRBV27	TRBJ2-5	CASSSLPLAGGSETQYF	TGTGCCAGCAGTTCTCTGCCCCTAGCGGGGGGATCAGAGACCCAGTACTTC
.	TRBD2	TRBV4-3	TRBJ2-3	CASSQRAGGDTQYF	TGCGCCAGCAGCCAAAGAGCGGGGGGAGATACGCAGTATTTT
once	TRBD2	TRBV7-9	TRBJ2-7	CASSSPGLAGYEQYF	TGTGCCAGCAGCTCACCGGGACTAGCGGGCTACGAGCAGTACTTC
.	TRBD2	TRBV28	TRBJ2-7	CASPPTGLAGDEQYF	TGTGCCAGCCCTCCGACGGGACTAGCGGGGGACGAGCAGTACTTC
.	TRBD2	TRBV27	TRBJ2-3	CASRPGTSGGADTQYF	TGTGCCAGCAGGCCCGGGACTAGCGGGGGGGCAGATACGCAGTATTTT
.	TRBD2	TRBV5-8	TRBJ2-1	CASRLLAGSYNEQFF	TGTGCCAGCAGGCTTCTAGCGGGGAGTTACAATGAGCAGTTCTTC
.	TRBD2	TRBV19	TRBJ2-3	CASRLTSGTDTQYF	TGTGCCAGTAGGCTGACTAGCGGCACAGATACGCAGTATTTT
.	.	TRBV19	TRBJ2-5	CASSLGQGETQYF	TGTGCCAGTAGTTTGGGCCAGGGGGAGACCCAGTACTTC